This T cell receptor beta chain was found in a study of immune heterogeneity within non-small cell lung tumors. In its sample, this clonotype was seen a few times. Genomic DNA extracted from bulk tumor tissue served as template. A total of 600 ng was used per sample. Surgery yielded several widely spaced biopsies per primary tumor. The patients were newly diagnosed with non-small cell lung cancer, had not been treated, and had curative surgery. The V gene's germline CDR1 is LNHDA and CDR2 SQIVND (reference sequence). The CDR3 consists of 13 residues. The V and J ends lost 10 bases and 5 bases, in that order; junction bases with no gene match: 4. Multiplex PCR employing 32 V and 13 J primers generated amplicons of the TCR beta CDR3. TCRdb re-analysed the multiplex PCR reads in MiXCR, keeping a single row per CDR3 protein. The data show a few thousand distinct CDR3 sequences, with roughly a quarter seen just once and 10% to 15% held by the top ten.

The specimen sequenced was lung tumor tissue. This chain uses TRBV19 with TRBJ2-1, with 11 bases lining up with TRBD2. The sequence was collected from a man aged 55-75 years with non-small cell lung cancer. CDR3 bases: TGTGCCACCGGGGGACTAGCGGACAATGAGCAGTTCTTC. It is translated as CATGGLADNEQFF.